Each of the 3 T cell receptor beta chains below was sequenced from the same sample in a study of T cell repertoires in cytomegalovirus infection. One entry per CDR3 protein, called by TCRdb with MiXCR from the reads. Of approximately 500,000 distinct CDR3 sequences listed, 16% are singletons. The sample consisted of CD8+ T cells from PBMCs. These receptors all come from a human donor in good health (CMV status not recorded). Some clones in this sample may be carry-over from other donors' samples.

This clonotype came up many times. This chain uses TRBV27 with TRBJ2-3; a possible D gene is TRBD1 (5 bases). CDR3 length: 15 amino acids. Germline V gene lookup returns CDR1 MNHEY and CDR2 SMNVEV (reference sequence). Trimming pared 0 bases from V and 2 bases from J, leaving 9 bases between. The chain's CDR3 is CASSLSPGITDTQYF. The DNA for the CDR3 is TGTGCCAGCAGTTTATCCCCAGGGATCACAGATACGCAGTATTTT.

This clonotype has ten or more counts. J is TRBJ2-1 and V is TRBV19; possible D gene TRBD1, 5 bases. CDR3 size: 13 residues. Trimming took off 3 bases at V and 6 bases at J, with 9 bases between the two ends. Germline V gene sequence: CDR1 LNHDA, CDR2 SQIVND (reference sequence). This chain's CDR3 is CASSMAGINEQFF. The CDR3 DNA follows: TGTGCCAGTAGTATGGCAGGGATCAATGAGCAGTTCTTC.

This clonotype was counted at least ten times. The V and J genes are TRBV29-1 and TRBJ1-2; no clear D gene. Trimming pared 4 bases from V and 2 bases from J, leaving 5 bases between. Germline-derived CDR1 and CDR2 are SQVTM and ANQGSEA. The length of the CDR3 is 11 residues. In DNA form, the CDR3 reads TGCAGCGTTGTGGTAAACTATGGCTACACCTTC. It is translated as CSVVVNYGYTF.